The text below deals with one TCR beta chain. What it binds is unknown. Time point of the sample: week 35, safety follow-up. Vaccinated patients received 300 ug of mutant IDH1 20-mer peptide per dose, with topical imiquimod. This sample is drawn from a study of a mutant IDH1 vaccine in newly diagnosed glioma. Study information: Earlier therapy was either radiotherapy, temozolomide, or both, and most got both.

TCRdb keeps only in-frame clones here, not all; method: immunoSEQ multiplex PCR. The sample has some 30,000 clones, approximately 80% seen once. The source is a woman aged 35 to 49 with glioma. The source was PBMCs, collected from a glioma patient whose treatment included an IDH1 peptide vaccine.

This CDR3 is CASSQNRGREQYF. CDR3 coding DNA: TGCGCCAGCAGCCAAAACAGGGGGAGGGAGCAGTACTTC. The chain couples TRBV4-3 to TRBJ2-7; 8 bases match TRBD1. Per the germline V gene, CDR1 is LGHNA and CDR2 is YSLEER. The CDR3 has 13 residues. Unmatched junction bases numbered 4, after V lost 2 bases and J lost 7 bases.